The present T cell receptor (beta chain) was sequenced within a study of blood T cell repertoires in COVID-19. Study details: The study drew acute and convalescent COVID-19 samples from the United States, Italy and Spain. Sample material is recorded as cDNA or gDNA derived from T cells, B-cell-depleted T cells, or PBMCs.

Germline-derived CDR1 and CDR2 are MDHEN and SYDVKM. The CDR3 consists of 13 residues. With V trimmed by 6 bases and J by 9 bases, 11 bases remained unmatched. Original data processing: The authors estimated nucleated cell counts from reference gene primer amplification. Sequenced by immunoSEQ multiplex PCR; TCRdb stores in-frame clones only, minus some. Clone size and V and J calls were adopted from that table, with D and trimming inferred from the DNA. The data show about 150,000 clones, with 76% seen just once and about 4% held by the top ten. V is TRBV28 and J is TRBJ2-7, with TRBD1 identical over 7 bases. This receptor was taken from a man in his fifties or sixties with acute or convalescent COVID-19. Specimen: peripheral blood. The CDR3 DNA follows: TGTGCCAGCAGCATACAGGGGCCGGCCGCGCAGTACTTC. Its protein product is CASSIQGPAAQYF.